This T cell receptor (beta chain) was sequenced for a study of T cells in Graves' hyperthyroidism and ophthalmopathy. Study findings and constraints: Blood held most thyroid clonotypes expanded above 0.001 frequency.

This clonotype was counted at least ten times. Its target is not known. The germline V and J ends were trimmed by 3 bases and 7 bases, with 16 bases remaining between them. In germline, CDR1 is LNHDA, CDR2 SQIVND (reference sequence). The CDR3 has 14 residues. The CDR3 regions of TCR beta were amplified from RNA transcripts. The HTBI primer set was used in a first-round RT-PCR of the TCR CDR3. TCRdb processed the multiplex PCR reads anew with MiXCR; each CDR3 protein has one entry. The data contain about 520,000 distinct CDR3 sequences, more than 20% of them singletons. Sequenced sample: blood. This receptor was obtained from a man between 18 and 35 years old with Graves' hyperthyroidism. This rearrangement joins TRBV19 to TRBJ2-7; D is possibly TRBD1 or TRBD2 (5 bases each). Written as DNA, the CDR3 is TGTGCCAGTAGTATCGGCCGGGGCTGGGAGGAGCAGTACTTC. This gives the protein CASSIGRGWEEQYF.